Below are 29 T cell receptor beta chains sequenced from a single sample in a study of blood T cells in healthy people across ages. It was with a sample-barcoded 5' primer and a J-beta primer mix that a second PCR of roughly 7 to 11 cycles was run. TCRdb re-called the 5' RACE reads through MiXCR, storing one row per CDR3 protein. The table has roughly 1.7 million distinct CDR3 sequences, roughly 32% seen once. The sequenced material came from blood. Receptors were obtained from a woman between 25 and 40 years old in good health.

Many counts were recorded for this clonotype. The CDR3 is CASSLDTSGAAYEQYF. The CDR3 DNA reads TGCGCCAGCAGCCTTGACACTAGCGGGGCCGCCTACGAGCAGTACTTC. The genes are TRBV4-1 and TRBJ2-7, with 10 bases identical to TRBD2. The trim removed 4 bases at V and 2 bases at J, leaving 8 bases unmatched. Germline V lookup: CDR1 MGHRA, CDR2 YSYEKL. The CDR3 has 16 residues.

Turning to this clonotype: This may arise from a read error, as a much more abundant clone is one base away. The CDR3 spells CSAKRDPSGREQFF. CDR3 in DNA: TGCAGTGCTAAACGTGACCCTAGCGGGAGAGAACAGTTCTTC. This rearrangement joins TRBV20-1 to TRBJ2-1, with TRBD2 identical over 10 bases. Germline V CDR1 and CDR2: DFQATT, SNEGSKA (reference sequence). The CDR3 covers 14 residues. Unmatched junction bases numbered 13, after V lost 4 bases and J lost 13 bases.

This clonotype was recorded a few times. The chain couples TRBV20-1 to TRBJ2-7; D is tentatively TRBD1 or TRBD2 (5 bases each). Per the germline V gene, CDR1 is DFQATT and CDR2 is SNEGSKA (reference sequence). The CDR3 is made up of 15 amino acids. Trimming took off 5 bases at V and 0 bases at J, with 17 bases between the two ends. The CDR3 sequence: CSAGSGTPSSYEQYF. Here the CDR3 DNA reads TGCAGTGCTGGATCCGGGACCCCGAGCTCCTACGAGCAGTACTTC.

V usage is TRBV7-9 and J usage is TRBJ1-2, with 8 nucleotides matching TRBD1. V was clipped by 6 bases and J by 7 bases; unmatched bases: 16. Germline CDR1 is SEHNR and CDR2 is FQNEAQ (reference sequence). The CDR3 extends over 16 amino acids. The CDR3 here is CASSSAGQGAVSGYTF. CDR3 nucleotide sequence: TGTGCCAGCAGTTCGGCGGGGCAGGGGGCAGTCAGTGGCTACACCTTC.

This clonotype was seen a few times. The chain combines TRBV28 with TRBJ2-5, with a possible D match to TRBD1 (6 bases). Deletions cut 7 bases from V and 5 bases from J, with 23 bases between. This CDR3 comprises 16 residues. CDR1 is MDHEN and CDR2 is SYDVKM in the germline V gene. This CDR3 is CASTTALGAGEETQYF. CDR3 coding DNA: TGTGCCAGCACCACCGCCCTGGGGGCAGGTGAGGAGACCCAGTACTTC.

The chain employs TRBV28 and TRBJ2-7; 7 bases align to TRBD2. The CDR3 sequence is 13 residues long. Per germline, CDR1 MDHEN and CDR2 SYDVKM. V was clipped by 7 bases and J by 3 bases; unmatched bases: 6. The CDR3 loop reads CASNAGRVYEQYF. In nucleotides, the CDR3 is TGTGCCAGCAACGCAGGGAGGGTCTACGAGCAGTACTTC.

The sample holds a few counts of this clonotype. This chain joins TRBV24-1 and TRBJ2-3, with 11 bases matching TRBD2. In germline, CDR1 is KGHDR, CDR2 SFDVKD. The CDR3 has 18 residues. The ends lost 6 bases at V and 1 base at J; junction bases unmatched: 11. The CDR3: CATSLAGGPGVRTDTQYF. CDR3 DNA sequence: TGTGCCACCAGTTTAGCGGGAGGGCCGGGGGTTCGCACAGATACGCAGTATTTT.

This clonotype was picked up a small number of times. The V and J genes are TRBV28 and TRBJ1-5, with unresolved D. The V gene's germline CDR1 is MDHEN and CDR2 SYDVKM. V was pared by 5 bases and J by 5 bases, with 13 bases between. The CDR3 covers 14 residues. CDR3 nucleotide sequence: TGTGCCAGCAGTCCCCCGAGGCCACATCAGCCCCAGCATTTT. Its translation: CASSPPRPHQPQHF.

The rearrangement uses TRBV5-5 and TRBJ2-5, with TRBD2 identical over 12 bases. The CDR3 extends over 16 amino acids. After removal of 4 bases from V and 5 bases from J, the junction contained 9 bases not matched to a gene. The germline CDR1 and CDR2 sequences are SGHKS and YYEKEE (reference sequence). CDR3 protein: CASSGGLAGPGETQYF. The DNA of the CDR3 is TGTGCCAGCAGCGGCGGACTAGCGGGGCCAGGGGAGACCCAGTACTTC.

The rearrangement joins TRBV6-1 to TRBJ2-1, with 7 bases matching TRBD2. The junction had 8 bases not matched to a gene; V was cut back by 5 bases and J by 7 bases. There are 14 residues in the CDR3. Germline CDR1 and CDR2: MNHNS and SASEGT. The CDR3 loop is CASSSGVSANEQFF. The CDR3 DNA sequence: TGTGCCAGCAGTAGCGGGGTCTCAGCGAATGAGCAGTTCTTC.

J is TRBJ1-2 and V is TRBV30; D is uncertain. Trimming left V 0 bases short and J 2 bases short, with 7 bases between. CDR1 is GTSNPN and CDR2 is SVGIG in the germline V gene (reference sequence). CDR3 length equals 13 residues. This chain's CDR3 is CAWSVGKNYGYTF. The CDR3 region has the DNA TGTGCCTGGAGTGTTGGGAAAAACTATGGCTACACCTTC. Drawing the rest from reference TRBV30 and TRBJ1-2, the complete variable domain is SQTIHQWPATLVQPVGSPLSLECTVEGTSNPNLYWYRQAAGRGLQLLFYSVGIGQISSEVPQNLSASRPQDRQFILSSKKLLLSDSGFYLCAWSVGKNYGYTFGSGTRLTVV.

This clonotype was observed a handful of times. The gene calls are TRBV29-1 and TRBJ2-3, with 9 bases identical to TRBD2. The CDR3 extends over 15 amino acids. V dropped 1 base and J dropped 6; count of bases not matched to a gene: 8. Looked up from germline, CDR1 is SQVTM and CDR2 is ANQGSEA. The chain's CDR3 is CSVEVGTSRRDTQYF. The CDR3, as DNA: TGCAGCGTTGAAGTTGGGACTAGCAGACGGGATACGCAGTATTTT.

This clonotype was recorded a few times. The J gene is TRBJ2-1, the V gene TRBV20-1, with TRBD2 as a possible D gene (5 bases). V lost 0 bases, J lost 3 bases, and 12 bases lay in between. Germline V gives CDR1 DFQATT, CDR2 SNEGSKA (reference sequence). This CDR3 is 15 amino acids long. The CDR3 sequence is CSARDPAEDYNEQFF. In DNA, the CDR3 is TGCAGTGCTAGAGATCCAGCGGAGGACTACAATGAGCAGTTCTTC.

The rearrangement uses TRBV5-6 and TRBJ1-5; D is unclear. The V end was cut by 2 bases, the J end by 2 bases, with 11 bases between. From germline, CDR1 is SGHDT and CDR2 YYEEEE. The CDR3 is 15 amino acids. CDR3 nucleotides: TGTGCCAGCAGCTTCGGGCAGTATGGCAATCAGCCCCAGCATTTT. It translates to CASSFGQYGNQPQHF. Looking up the rest from reference TRBV5-6 and TRBJ1-5 gives the full variable domain: DAGVTQSPTHLIKTRGQQVTLRCSPKSGHDTVSWYQQALGQGPQFIFQYYEEEERQRGNFPDRFSGHQFPNYSSELNVNALLLGDSALYLCASSFGQYGNQPQHFGDGTRLSIL.

V usage is TRBV6-5 and J usage is TRBJ2-7; 11 bases fit TRBD1. The length of the CDR3 is 16 residues. V lost 5 bases to trimming and J lost 6 bases; unmatched junction nucleotides: 12. CDR1 is MNHEY and CDR2 is SVGAGI in the germline V gene. The CDR3 sequence: CASSRTGGGSRAEQYF. Here the CDR3 DNA reads TGTGCCAGCAGTAGGACAGGGGGCGGATCCCGAGCCGAGCAGTACTTC.

This clonotype was seen a handful of times. The V gene is TRBV12-3 or TRBV12-4, the J gene TRBJ2-1; either TRBD1 or TRBD2 may supply D (6 bases each). V shed 3 bases and J shed 2 bases, with 14 bases lying between them. The CDR3 consists of 16 residues. This CDR3 reads CASSFYHRGPYNEQFF. The CDR3 DNA follows: TGTGCCAGCAGTTTTTATCATCGGGGGCCCTACAATGAGCAGTTCTTC.

This clonotype was found a few times. This chain links TRBV7-3 with TRBJ2-1, with 9 nucleotides matching TRBD2. The CDR3 is made up of 16 amino acids. Germline V gene data show CDR1 as SGHTA and CDR2 as FQGTGA. The V gene end was trimmed by 5 bases and the J gene end by 9 bases; junction bases not matched to a gene: 14. In DNA, the CDR3 is TGTGCCAGCAGCCCTAGTTCTAGCGGGACCTATGGTGAGCAGTTCTTC. The encoded protein is CASSPSSSGTYGEQFF.

The rearrangement joins TRBV4-1 to TRBJ2-5, with 9 bases fitting TRBD2. The J call may be mistaken, given a closer DNA end match to TRBJ2-7. CDR1 is MGHRA and CDR2 is YSYEKL in the germline V gene. The CDR3 runs 16 residues. CDR3 in amino acids: CASSQGIAGVLYEQYF. CDR3 DNA: TGCGCCAGCAGCCAAGGTATAGCGGGAGTACTCTACGAGCAGTACTTC.

This clonotype was seen many times. The chain uses TRBV10-3 and TRBJ1-2; tentative D call: TRBD1 (5 bases). V was shortened by 4 bases and J by 7 bases, with 7 bases between the two germline ends. From germline, CDR1 is ENHRY and CDR2 SYGVKD. The CDR3 has 11 amino acids. The CDR3 here is CAISGGSGYTF. Here the CDR3 DNA reads TGTGCCATCAGTGGGGGCTCTGGCTACACCTTC.

This rearrangement joins TRBV28 to TRBJ2-3; 8 bases are shared with TRBD2. The germline CDR1 and CDR2 sequences are MDHEN and SYDVKM. The CDR3 is 16 amino acids. V was clipped by 7 bases and J by 2 bases; unmatched bases: 11. CDR3 coding DNA: TGTGCCAGCAATAAACCCGGGAGGGAACACACAGATACGCAGTATTTT. This codes for CASNKPGREHTDTQYF.

This clonotype has just one count. The V and J genes are TRBV28 and TRBJ2-3, with D perhaps matching TRBD1 (7 bases). The CDR3 contains 16 residues. Per the germline V gene, CDR1 is MDHEN and CDR2 is SYDVKM. Trimming took 2 bases from V and 1 from J, leaving 13 bases between them. The CDR3 protein is CASSLQGGKGTDTQYF. The CDR3 bases are TGTGCCAGCAGTTTACAGGGGGGAAAGGGCACAGATACGCAGTATTTT.

J is TRBJ2-7 and V is TRBV7-9, with 7 bases identical to TRBD2. The V segment lost 4 bases and the J segment 7 bases; nucleotides outside the gene matches: 16. Germline CDR1 SEHNR, CDR2 FQNEAQ (reference sequence). The CDR3 contains 16 residues. Here the CDR3 reads CASSSRLASLLNEQYF. CDR3 DNA sequence: TGTGCCAGCAGCTCCCGACTAGCCTCACTCCTCAATGAGCAGTACTTC.

This clonotype was detected a few times. The V call is TRBV5-1, the J call TRBJ2-2, with D maybe TRBD2 (6 bases). Germline-derived CDR1 and CDR2 are SGHRS and YFSETQ. This CDR3 is built from 15 residues. With 4 bases removed from V and 3 bases from J, the gap between germline ends came to 13 bases. The CDR3 DNA reads TGCGCCAGCAGCCCCCCAGCGGGCTACACCGGGGAGCTGTTTTTT. Encoded protein: CASSPPAGYTGELFF.

About this clonotype itself: One end of the junction is discordant with germline, which a read error may explain. The chain couples TRBV4-2 to TRBJ1-2; D is perhaps TRBD1 (5 bases). Germline V gene data show CDR1 as LGHNA and CDR2 as YNFKEQ. The CDR3 runs 14 residues. The CDR3 coding sequence is TGTGCCAGCAGCCAAGCGGGACTAGGACATGGCCACACCTTC. Encoded protein: CASSQAGLGHGHTF.

V gene TRBV20-1 combines with J gene TRBJ2-5; TRBD2 aligns across 14 bases. V lost 5 bases, J lost 5 bases, and 7 bases stayed unmatched. The CDR3 has 15 amino acids. Germline V gene data show CDR1 as DFQATT and CDR2 as SNEGSKA (reference sequence). The CDR3 protein is CSASTGLAGGETQYF. The CDR3 nucleotides read TGCAGTGCTTCTACTGGACTAGCGGGAGGTGAGACCCAGTACTTC.

The rearrangement links TRBV4-1 to TRBJ2-3; TRBD2 matches 9 bases. Germline V gives CDR1 MGHRA, CDR2 YSYEKL. The V and J ends lost 0 bases and 3 bases, in that order; junction bases with no gene match: 4. The CDR3 has 16 residues. This CDR3 reads CASSQDHSGGTDTQYF. CDR3 DNA: TGCGCCAGCAGCCAAGATCACAGCGGGGGGACAGATACGCAGTATTTT.

The gene calls are TRBV28 and TRBJ2-1; 14 positions agree with TRBD2. With 6 bases clipped from V and 9 bases from J, the junction kept 7 bases outside the gene matches. The CDR3 consists of 15 residues. Per the germline V gene, CDR1 is MDHEN and CDR2 is SYDVKM. The CDR3 spells CASSGTSGRTTEQFF. CDR3 nucleotides: TGTGCCAGCAGCGGGACTAGCGGGAGAACTACTGAGCAGTTCTTC. Full variable domain (missing parts from reference TRBV28 and TRBJ2-1): DVKVTQSSRYLVKRTGEKVFLECVQDMDHENMFWYRQDPGLGLRLIYFSYDVKMKEKGDIPEGYSVSREKKERFSLILESASTNQTSMYLCASSGTSGRTTEQFFGPGTRLTVL.

V and J are TRBV29-1 and TRBJ2-7; TRBD1 matches at 9 bases. The J segment lost 0 bases and the V segment lost 7 bases, leaving 7 bases of the junction unmatched. CDR1 is SQVTM, CDR2 ANQGSEA, per germline. The CDR3 has 14 amino acids. CDR3 amino acids: CSAGQGPFSYEQYF. CDR3 in DNA: TGCAGCGCCGGACAGGGGCCCTTCTCCTACGAGCAGTACTTC.

This clonotype was observed at least ten times. The V and J genes are TRBV4-1 and TRBJ2-7, with D maybe TRBD2 (6 bases). The V and J ends lost 1 base and 7 bases respectively, with 14 bases between them. This CDR3 spans 14 amino acids. Germline loops: CDR1 MGHRA, CDR2 YSYEKL. CDR3 amino acids: CASSQGIGGREQYF. DNA for the CDR3: TGCGCCAGCAGCCAAGGCATCGGGGGTCGGGAGCAGTACTTC.